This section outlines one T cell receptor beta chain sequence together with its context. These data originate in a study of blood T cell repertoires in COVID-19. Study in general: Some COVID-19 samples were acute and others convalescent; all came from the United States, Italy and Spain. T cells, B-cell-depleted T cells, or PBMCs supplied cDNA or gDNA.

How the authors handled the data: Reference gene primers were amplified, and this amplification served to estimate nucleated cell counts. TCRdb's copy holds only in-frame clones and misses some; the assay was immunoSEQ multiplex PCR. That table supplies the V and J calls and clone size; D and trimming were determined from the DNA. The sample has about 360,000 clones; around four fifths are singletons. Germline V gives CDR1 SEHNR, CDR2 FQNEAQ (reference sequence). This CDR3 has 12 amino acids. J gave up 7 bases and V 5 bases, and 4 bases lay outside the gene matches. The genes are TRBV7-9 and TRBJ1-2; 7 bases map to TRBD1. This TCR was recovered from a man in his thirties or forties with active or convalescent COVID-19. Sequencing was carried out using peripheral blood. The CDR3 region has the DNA TGTGCCAGCAGCCCTAACAGGGGTGGCTACACCTTC. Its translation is CASSPNRGGYTF.